Each of the 10 T cell receptor beta chains below was sequenced from the same sample in a study of blood T cells in healthy people across ages. A second PCR of about 7 to 12 cycles used a sample-barcoded 5' primer and a J-beta primer mix. TCRdb re-analysed the 5' RACE reads in MiXCR, keeping a single row per CDR3 protein. The sample records 1.5 million to 2 million distinct CDR3 sequences, approximately 39% being singletons. Sequenced sample: blood. The origin of the receptors is a human donor in good health.

This rearrangement joins TRBV20-1 to TRBJ2-7; D unresolved. Trimming removed 2 bases from V and 0 bases from J, with 8 bases in between. The CDR3 is 13 residues long. CDR1 is DFQATT, CDR2 SNEGSKA, per germline (reference sequence). The CDR3 DNA sequence: TGCAGTGCTAGACTTATTTCCTCCTACGAGCAGTACTTC. The encoded protein is CSARLISSYEQYF.

The chain couples TRBV12-3 or TRBV12-4 to TRBJ2-7, with D possibly TRBD1 on 6 matching bases. V lost 6 bases to trimming and J lost 0 bases, with 24 bases between them. This CDR3 comprises 18 residues. The CDR3 sequence: CASSQAFGQIFSSYEQYF. The CDR3 DNA is TGTGCCAGCAGCCAGGCCTTTGGACAGATCTTTAGCTCCTACGAGCAGTACTTC.

The genes are TRBV20-1 and TRBJ2-3; 10 bases line up with TRBD2. With 5 bases clipped from V and 1 base from J, the junction kept 6 bases outside the gene matches. CDR3 size: 15 residues. CDR1 DFQATT and CDR2 SNEGSKA come from the germline V gene (reference sequence). This chain's CDR3 is CSAWRLAGGTDTQYF. The CDR3, as DNA: TGCAGTGCTTGGAGACTAGCGGGTGGCACAGATACGCAGTATTTT.

This clonotype turned up a few times. The chain links TRBV15 to TRBJ2-7; 8 bases match TRBD1. The CDR3 runs 15 residues. Losses at the gene ends were 9 bases for V and 0 bases for J; bases not matched to a gene: 10. Germline loops: CDR1 LNHNV, CDR2 YYDKDF (reference sequence). CDR3 DNA: TGTGCCACAGGTACCGGGACAGGAATCTCCTACGAGCAGTACTTC. Encoded protein: CATGTGTGISYEQYF.

This clonotype was counted only a few times. This sequence joins TRBV12-3 or TRBV12-4 and TRBJ1-2; 7 bases line up with TRBD1. V shed 6 bases and J 6 bases; nucleotides not matched to a gene: 10. The CDR3 totals 14 residues. CDR3 residues: CASRAPGTADGYTF. CDR3 bases: TGTGCCAGCAGGGCCCCCGGGACAGCGGATGGCTACACCTTC.

This clonotype was recorded only once. The chain employs TRBV12-3 or TRBV12-4 and TRBJ2-7, with unresolved D. The length of the CDR3 is 13 residues. The germline V and J ends were trimmed by 5 bases and 7 bases, with 15 bases remaining between them. The CDR3 DNA reads as TGTGCCAGCAGTCCTATCCAGGCCAAGGAGCAGTACTTC. It yields the protein CASSPIQAKEQYF.

In this sample, this clonotype turned up a few times. The V gene is TRBV7-3, the J gene TRBJ2-1; 11 bases fit TRBD2. This CDR3 spans 20 amino acids. The V and J ends lost 8 bases and 0 bases, in that order; junction bases with no gene match: 18. Germline loops: CDR1 SGHTA, CDR2 FQGTGA. CDR3 nucleotide sequence: TGTGCCAGCGCCAACCAGGGCCTAGCGGGGGGTCGGAGCTCCTACAATGAGCAGTTCTTC. It specifies CASANQGLAGGRSSYNEQFF.

This clonotype was detected a few times. V is TRBV12-3 or TRBV12-4 and J is TRBJ2-5; TRBD2 matches at 8 bases. V shed 7 bases and J 5 bases; nucleotides not matched to a gene: 12. This CDR3 comprises 15 residues. CDR3 nucleotide sequence: TGTGCCAGCACCTTGGGTGGGACTAGTACTGAGACCCAGTACTTC. It yields the protein CASTLGGTSTETQYF.

The rearrangement uses TRBV29-1 and TRBJ2-1; the D call may be TRBD1 or TRBD2 (6 bases each). Between the trimmed V and J ends, which lost 6 bases and 5 bases, there was a span of 14 bases. Looked up from germline, CDR1 is SQVTM and CDR2 is ANQGSEA. The CDR3 loop spans 13 amino acids. CDR3 nucleotide sequence: TGCAGCGTGGGCGGGACAAGTAACAATGAGCAGTTCTTC. It is translated as CSVGGTSNNEQFF.

This chain connects TRBV5-1 to TRBJ2-7, with D possibly matching TRBD1 (5 bases). The CDR3 is made up of 15 amino acids. Trimming removed 0 bases from V and 0 bases from J, with 10 bases in between. Germline CDR1 is SGHRS and CDR2 is YFSETQ. CDR3 DNA sequence: TGCGCCAGCAGCTTGGAAAGGGGTCTCTCCTACGAGCAGTACTTC. Amino acids: CASSLERGLSYEQYF.